This T cell receptor (beta chain) derives from a study of blood T cell repertoires in COVID-19. How the authors handled the data: It was from reference gene primer amplification that nucleated cell counts were estimated. Method: immunoSEQ multiplex PCR; TCRdb's copy keeps in-frame clones and lacks some. That table gives V, J and clone size, and the DNA gave D and trimming. This sample has a few hundred thousand clones, with 70% to 90% found just once. CDR3 length: 13 amino acids. Trimming took 1 base from V and 4 from J, leaving 7 bases between them. CDR1 and CDR2 from the germline V gene are SEHNR and FQNEAQ (reference sequence). Recruitment covered about two dozen US areas and drew participants whose ages spanned roughly 18 to 89 years.

The genes are TRBV7-9 and TRBJ1-1; D might be TRBD1 (5 bases). The specimen sequenced was PBMCs or T cells enriched from blood (not recorded which). This receptor was obtained from a woman in her 30s who had recovered from COVID-19. The CDR3 nucleotides read TGTGCCAGCAGCTTAGGCAGGGCCACTGAAGCTTTCTTT. This codes for CASSLGRATEAFF.